This TCR beta chain originates from a study of cytomegalovirus exposure and HLA in healthy donors (dated by TCRdb to about 2017). General notes on the study: According to a later analysis, the approximately 120 validation repertoires were produced on the same platform as the 666 repertoires of the first cohort. In addition to the first cohort of approximately 650 subjects, a separate validation cohort of 120 different subjects was used. The study aimed to test whether cataloging public T cell receptors could reveal signatures of past pathogen exposure. High-throughput TCR immunosequencing, statistical association of individual TCRs with disease status, and machine learning were combined to predict cytomegalovirus infection status. Study-wide conclusions, independent of this receptor: A later analysis had no HLA typing for the validation cohort, so co-occurrence there was scored across all 120 repertoires. The authors suggested that the approach could potentially be generalized to other disease states and immunological phenotypes. The study gave a list of about 160 TCR beta chains associated with cytomegalovirus. Across donors, most TCR sequences were observed very rarely, whereas some public TCRs were present in many individuals. A later analysis found that TCRs clustered in the first cohort also tended to co-occur in the 120 or so validation repertoires, with 94% of cluster scores above 0. Cytomegalovirus status was reported to be diagnosed by the classifier with high specificity and sensitivity in both the original and validation cohorts. In vitro tests confirmed that a few of the cytomegalovirus-associated TCR beta chains recognize cytomegalovirus antigens.

CDR1 and CDR2 are read off the germline V gene (reference sequence) as MNHEY and SMNVEV. The CDR3 holds 12 amino acids from the cysteine to the phenylalanine. Only the CDR3 portion is preserved as DNA: 36 bases, with reading frame beginning at the first base. A distance of 8 bases separates the germline ends of V and J, which lose 7 bases and 7 bases respectively. The donors belonged to the validation cohort of about 120 subjects, which was separate from the roughly 670-subject first cohort. The library was built by means of the immunoSEQ multiplex PCR assay. In the source study's methods: A statistical classification framework was built for diagnosing cytomegalovirus status from the catalog of TCR beta chain sequences. TCRdb carries this immuneACCESS record with in-frame sequences only. Its versions omit some clonotypes, under half of them owing to an unresolved V gene in the studies checked, with the rest unexplained. The V and J calls and clone size are taken from that table; D and trimming were inferred from the DNA. The sample has approximately 270,000 clones on record, nearly 90% of them singletons. The ten largest clones take up 0.3% to 0.4% of the sample.

With respect to this clone: What antigen it recognizes has not been identified. It has no much larger one-base neighbor in the sample; base qualities were not kept.

The sequencing sample was made of PBMCs. The TCR was taken from a woman between 18 and 29 years old in good health and CMV-seronegative. This chain joins TRBV27 to TRBJ1-6, with the D gene too uncertain to name. The CDR3 loop reads CASTGNNSPLHF. The DNA sequence follows: TGTGCCAGCACGGGGAACAATTCACCCCTCCACTTT.